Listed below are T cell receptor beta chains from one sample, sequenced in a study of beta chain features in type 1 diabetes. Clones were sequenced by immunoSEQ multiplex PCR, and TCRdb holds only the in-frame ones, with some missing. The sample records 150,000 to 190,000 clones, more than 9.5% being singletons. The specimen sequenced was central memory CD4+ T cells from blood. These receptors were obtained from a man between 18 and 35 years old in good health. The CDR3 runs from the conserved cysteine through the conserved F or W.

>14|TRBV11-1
CASSPPGQAYEQYF
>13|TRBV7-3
CASSQDRVTEQYF
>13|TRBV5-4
CASTGDRGNIQYF
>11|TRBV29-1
CSAIQGGGYTF
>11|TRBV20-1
CSASGDRTQYF
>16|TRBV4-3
CASSQGTGGPADTIYF
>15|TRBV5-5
CASSFGGSLIYEQYF
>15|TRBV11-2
CASSPSGRYTGELFF
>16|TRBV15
CATSPGGRVHEETQYF
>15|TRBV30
CAWTSGGRFTDTQYF
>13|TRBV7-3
CASSPDRNYGYTF
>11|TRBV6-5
CASRDTGELFF
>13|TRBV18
CASSPADLYGYTF
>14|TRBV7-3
CASRRAGSTDTQYF
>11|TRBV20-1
CSASSNQPQHF
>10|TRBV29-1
CSAGQDGYTF
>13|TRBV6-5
CASNGGKRETQYF
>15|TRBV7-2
CASSLGGTGWSPLHF
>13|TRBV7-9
CASSSGSYNEQFF
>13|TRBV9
CASSGRGTGELFF
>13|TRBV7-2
CASSSTGGVIKFF
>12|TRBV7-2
CASSLRQGPQYF
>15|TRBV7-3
CASTSTGTSTGELFF